The 8 T cell receptor beta chains presented below share a single source sample, sequenced in a study of blood T cells in healthy people across ages. Sample-barcoded 5' priming and a J-beta primer mix drove a second PCR of roughly 7 to 11 cycles. A single record per CDR3 protein comes from TCRdb applying MiXCR to the 5' RACE reads. The sample holds around 970,000 distinct CDR3 sequences, roughly half seen once. Sequences were obtained from blood. These receptors were taken from a woman in her sixties in good health.

This rearrangement joins TRBV6-5 to TRBJ2-6; possibly TRBD1 for D (6 bases). Germline lookup yields CDR1 MNHEY and CDR2 SVGAGI. The V gene lost 8 bases and the J gene lost 0 bases, with 11 bases spanning the gap. There are 15 residues in the CDR3. The CDR3 region is CASGTLSSGANVLTF. CDR3 nucleotides: TGTGCCAGCGGGACACTGAGCTCTGGGGCCAACGTCCTGACTTTC.

The chain uses TRBV10-1 and TRBJ2-7; 12 bases are a match to TRBD2. Germline V gene sequence: CDR1 WNHNN, CDR2 SYGVQD (reference sequence). Unmatched junction bases numbered 5, after V lost 2 bases and J lost 0 bases. This CDR3 is 17 amino acids long. As DNA, the CDR3 is TGCGCCAGCAGTGAGCTTCCGACTAGCGGGAGCTCCTACGAGCAGTACTTC. Protein: CASSELPTSGSSYEQYF.

This chain connects TRBV3-1 to TRBJ2-1, with TRBD1 matching 7 bases. Trimming took 1 base from V and 6 from J; bases not matched to a gene: 6. The CDR3 length is 15 residues. CDR1 is LGHDT and CDR2 is YNNKEL in the germline V gene (reference sequence). The CDR3 bases are TGTGCCAGCAGCCAAGTAGGACAGGTATTCAATGAGCAGTTCTTC. The encoded protein is CASSQVGQVFNEQFF.

This chain links TRBV4-3 with TRBJ2-1; TRBD1 matches at 8 bases. The length of the CDR3 is 17 residues. V lost 4 bases to trimming and J lost 11 bases; unmatched junction nucleotides: 19. Germline values: CDR1 LGHNA, CDR2 YSLEER. CDR3 DNA sequence: TGCGCCAGCAGCCCCCCCCTAGGTCGGACAGGGTTGCGACAGCAGTTCTTC. Translation: CASSPPLGRTGLRQQFF.

This clonotype was detected a few times. The chain couples TRBV12-3 or TRBV12-4 to TRBJ1-2; no clear D gene. The CDR3 is 15 amino acids. V was shortened by 5 bases and J by 4 bases, with 17 bases between the two germline ends. CDR3 protein: CASSPRWIRVYGYTF. The CDR3 coding sequence is TGTGCCAGCAGTCCACGGTGGATACGGGTCTATGGCTACACCTTC.

The DNA of the CDR3 is TGCGCCAGCAGCTTGGCTGGCGGGAGGTTTGACATTCAGTACTTC. Translated: CASSLAGGRFDIQYF. This sequence joins TRBV5-1 and TRBJ2-7, with 8 nucleotides matching TRBD2. The J call may be faulty, since TRBJ2-4 better matches the DNA end. The CDR3 loop spans 15 amino acids. Per the germline V gene, CDR1 is SGHRS and CDR2 is YFSETQ.

This clonotype was seen only a few times. V usage is TRBV10-3 and J usage is TRBJ2-1, with 11 bases matching TRBD2. V dropped 6 bases and J dropped 3; count of bases not matched to a gene: 4. Germline assignment: CDR1 ENHRY and CDR2 SYGVKD. The CDR3 runs 15 residues. CDR3 sequence reads: CAIRTGLADYNEQFF. For the CDR3, the DNA is TGTGCCATCAGGACGGGACTAGCGGACTACAATGAGCAGTTCTTC.

This clonotype has only a few counts. The chain is built from TRBV10-1 and TRBJ2-5; D unclear. Germline V gives CDR1 WNHNN, CDR2 SYGVQD (reference sequence). The CDR3 spans 13 residues. The V end lost 4 bases, the J end lost 2 bases, and 8 bases lay between the germline ends. For the CDR3, the DNA is TGCGCCAGCAGTGGGGGTGTACAAGAGACCCAGTACTTC. This translates into CASSGGVQETQYF.